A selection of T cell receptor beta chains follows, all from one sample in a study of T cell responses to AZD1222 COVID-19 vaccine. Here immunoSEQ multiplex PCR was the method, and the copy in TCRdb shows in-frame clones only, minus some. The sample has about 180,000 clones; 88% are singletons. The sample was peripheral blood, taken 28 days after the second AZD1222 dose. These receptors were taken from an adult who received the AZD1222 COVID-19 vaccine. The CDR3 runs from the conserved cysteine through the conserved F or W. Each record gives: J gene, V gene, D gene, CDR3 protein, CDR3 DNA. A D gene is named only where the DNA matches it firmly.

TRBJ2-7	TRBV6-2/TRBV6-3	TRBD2	CASSSAGGGKSSYEQYF	TGTGCCAGCAGTTCCGCGGGAGGGGGGAAGAGCTCCTACGAGCAGTACTTC
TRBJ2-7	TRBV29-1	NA	CSVEEGDEQYF	TGCAGCGTTGAAGAAGGGGACGAGCAGTACTTC
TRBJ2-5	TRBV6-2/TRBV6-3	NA	CASSYRSLVGAPQETQYF	TGTGCCAGCAGTTACAGGTCTTTGGTAGGGGCCCCCCAAGAGACCCAGTACTTC
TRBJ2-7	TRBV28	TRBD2	CASSLRPHSGGIHEQYF	TGTGCCAGCAGTTTACGGCCCCATTCCGGGGGGATCCACGAGCAGTACTTC
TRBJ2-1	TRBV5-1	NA	CASSDQHNEQFF	TGCGCCAGCAGCGACCAGCACAATGAGCAGTTCTTC
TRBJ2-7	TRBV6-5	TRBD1	CASSPGQSYEQYF	TGTGCCAGCAGCCCGGGACAGTCCTACGAGCAGTACTTC
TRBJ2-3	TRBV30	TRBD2	CAWIGTSGAFAQYF	TGTGCCTGGATCGGGACTAGCGGGGCTTTTGCGCAGTATTTT
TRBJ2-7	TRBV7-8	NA	CASSSSVNEQYF	TGTGCCAGCAGTTCGAGCGTGAACGAGCAGTACTTC
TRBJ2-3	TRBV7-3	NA	CASSLGFSGTDTQYF	TGTGCCAGCAGCTTAGGCTTCAGCGGCACAGATACGCAGTATTTT
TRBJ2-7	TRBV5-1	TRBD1	CASSQNRGSYEQYF	TGCGCCAGCAGTCAAAACAGGGGATCTTACGAGCAGTACTTC
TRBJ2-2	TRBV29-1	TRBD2	CSVAAGEHTGELFF	TGCAGCGTTGCCGCGGGGGAGCACACCGGGGAGCTGTTTTTT